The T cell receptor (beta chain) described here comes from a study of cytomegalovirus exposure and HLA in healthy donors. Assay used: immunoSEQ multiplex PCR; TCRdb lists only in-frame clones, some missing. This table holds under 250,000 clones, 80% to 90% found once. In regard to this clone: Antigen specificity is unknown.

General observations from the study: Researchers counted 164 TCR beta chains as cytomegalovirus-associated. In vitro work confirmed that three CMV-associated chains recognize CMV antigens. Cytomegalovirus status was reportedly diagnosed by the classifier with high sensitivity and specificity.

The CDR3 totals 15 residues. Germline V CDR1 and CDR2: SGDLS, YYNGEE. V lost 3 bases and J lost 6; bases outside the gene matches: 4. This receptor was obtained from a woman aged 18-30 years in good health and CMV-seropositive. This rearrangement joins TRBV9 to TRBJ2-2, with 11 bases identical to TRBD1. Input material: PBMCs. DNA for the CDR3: TGTGCCAGCAGCGCCCCGGGACAGGGGGCCGGGGAGCTGTTTTTT. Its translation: CASSAPGQGAGELFF. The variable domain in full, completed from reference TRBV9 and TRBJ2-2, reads DSGVTQTPKHLITATGQRVTLRCSPRSGDLSVYWYQQSLDQGLQFLIQYYNGEERAKGNILERFSAQQFPDLHSELNLSSLELGDSALYFCASSAPGQGAGELFFGEGSRLTVL.